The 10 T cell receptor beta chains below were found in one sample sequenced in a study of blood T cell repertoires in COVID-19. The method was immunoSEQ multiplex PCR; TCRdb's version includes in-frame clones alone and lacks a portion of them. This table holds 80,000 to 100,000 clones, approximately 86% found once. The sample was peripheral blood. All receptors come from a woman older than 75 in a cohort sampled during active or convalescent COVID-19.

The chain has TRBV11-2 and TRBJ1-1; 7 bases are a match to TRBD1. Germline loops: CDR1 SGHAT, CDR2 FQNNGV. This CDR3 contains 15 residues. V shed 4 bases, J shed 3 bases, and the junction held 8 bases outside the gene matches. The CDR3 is CASSSHRGPHTEAFF. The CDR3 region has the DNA TGTGCCAGCAGCTCCCACAGGGGTCCCCACACTGAAGCTTTCTTT.

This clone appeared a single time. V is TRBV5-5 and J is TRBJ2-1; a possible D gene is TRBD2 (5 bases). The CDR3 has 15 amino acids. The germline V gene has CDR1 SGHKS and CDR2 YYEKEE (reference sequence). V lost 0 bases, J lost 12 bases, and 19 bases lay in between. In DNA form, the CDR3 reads TGTGCCAGCAGCTTGGGTGGACTGTACGGGGTAGGGCAGTTCTTC. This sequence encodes CASSLGGLYGVGQFF.

The DNA for the CDR3 is TGTGCCAGCAGCTTAGCATTCACCAGGACCGGGGAGCTGTTTTTT. Protein product: CASSLAFTRTGELFF. V and J are TRBV7-9 and TRBJ2-2; D unclear. CDR3 length: 15 amino acids. With 0 bases removed from V and 5 bases from J, the gap between germline ends came to 10 bases. Germline CDR1 is SEHNR and CDR2 is FQNEAQ (reference sequence).

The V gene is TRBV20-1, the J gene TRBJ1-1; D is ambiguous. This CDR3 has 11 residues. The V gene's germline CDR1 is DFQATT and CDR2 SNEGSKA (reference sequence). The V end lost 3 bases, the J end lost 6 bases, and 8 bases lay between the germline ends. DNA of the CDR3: TGCAGTGCTAGCCGCTGGCCTGAAGCTTTCTTT. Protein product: CSASRWPEAFF.

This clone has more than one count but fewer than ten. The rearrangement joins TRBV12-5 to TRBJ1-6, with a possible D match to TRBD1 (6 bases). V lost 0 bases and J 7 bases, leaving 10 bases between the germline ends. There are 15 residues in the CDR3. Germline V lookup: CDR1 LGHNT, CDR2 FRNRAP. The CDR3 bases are TGTGCTAGTGGTTTGGTAAAGGGGACAAATTCACCCCTCCACTTT. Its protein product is CASGLVKGTNSPLHF.

For the CDR3, the DNA is TGTGCCAGCAGCTTGAGACGGGTGGCTGAAGCTTTCTTT. Translating it yields CASSLRRVAEAFF. The chain employs TRBV5-6 and TRBJ1-1; D gene unclear. The germline V gene has CDR1 SGHDT and CDR2 YYEEEE. The CDR3 contains 13 residues. V was clipped by 1 base and J by 6 bases, with 10 bases between them.

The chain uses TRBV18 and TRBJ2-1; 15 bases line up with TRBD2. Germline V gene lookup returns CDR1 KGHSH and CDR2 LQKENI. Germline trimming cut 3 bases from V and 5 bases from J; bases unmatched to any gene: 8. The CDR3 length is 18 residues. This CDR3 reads CASSPPGLAGGGHNEQFF. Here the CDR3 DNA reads TGTGCCAGCTCACCTCCGGGACTAGCGGGAGGTGGCCACAATGAGCAGTTCTTC.

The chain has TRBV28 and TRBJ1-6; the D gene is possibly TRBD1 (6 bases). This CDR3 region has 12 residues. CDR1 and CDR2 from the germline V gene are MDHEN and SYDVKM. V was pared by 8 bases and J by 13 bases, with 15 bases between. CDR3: CASGNRAGPLHF. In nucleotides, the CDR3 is TGTGCCAGCGGAAACAGGGCCGGGCCCCTCCACTTT.

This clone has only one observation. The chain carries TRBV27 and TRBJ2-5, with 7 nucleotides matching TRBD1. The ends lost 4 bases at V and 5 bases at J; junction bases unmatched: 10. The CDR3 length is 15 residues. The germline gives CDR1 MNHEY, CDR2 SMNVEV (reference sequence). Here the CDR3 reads CASSSDRVHGETQYF. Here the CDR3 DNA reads TGTGCCAGCAGTTCTGACAGGGTTCACGGGGAGACCCAGTACTTC.

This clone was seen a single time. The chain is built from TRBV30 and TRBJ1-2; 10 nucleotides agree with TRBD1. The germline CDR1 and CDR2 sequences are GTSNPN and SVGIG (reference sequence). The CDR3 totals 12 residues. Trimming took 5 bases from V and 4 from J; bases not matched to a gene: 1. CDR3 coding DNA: TGTGCCTGGGACAGGGGGCGCTATGGCTACACCTTC. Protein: CAWDRGRYGYTF.